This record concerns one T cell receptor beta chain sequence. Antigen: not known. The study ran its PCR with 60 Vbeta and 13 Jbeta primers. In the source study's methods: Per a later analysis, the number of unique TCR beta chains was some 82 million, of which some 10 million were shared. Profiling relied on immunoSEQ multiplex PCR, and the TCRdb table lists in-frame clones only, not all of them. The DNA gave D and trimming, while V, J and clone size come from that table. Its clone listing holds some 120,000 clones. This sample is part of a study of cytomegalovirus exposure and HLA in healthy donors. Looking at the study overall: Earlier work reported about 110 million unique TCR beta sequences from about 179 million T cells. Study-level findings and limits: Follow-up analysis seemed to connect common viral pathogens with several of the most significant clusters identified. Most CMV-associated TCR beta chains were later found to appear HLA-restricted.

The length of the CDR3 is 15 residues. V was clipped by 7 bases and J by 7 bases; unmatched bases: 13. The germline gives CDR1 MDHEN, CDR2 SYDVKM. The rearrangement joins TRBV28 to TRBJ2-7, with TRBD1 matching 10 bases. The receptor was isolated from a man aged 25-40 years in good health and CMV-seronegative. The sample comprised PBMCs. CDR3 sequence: CASNPPTGGRGEQYF. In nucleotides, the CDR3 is TGTGCCAGCAACCCCCCGACAGGGGGCAGGGGTGAGCAGTACTTC. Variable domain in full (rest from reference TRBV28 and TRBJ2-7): DVKVTQSSRYLVKRTGEKVFLECVQDMDHENMFWYRQDPGLGLRLIYFSYDVKMKEKGDIPEGYSVSREKKERFSLILESASTNQTSMYLCASNPPTGGRGEQYFGPGTRLTVT.